The entry below describes one T cell receptor beta chain. Antigen unknown. Amplified regions were TCR beta CDR3 sequences from RNA transcripts. A first-round RT-PCR of the TCR CDR3 used the HTBI primer set. Each CDR3 protein gets one entry after TCRdb re-called the multiplex PCR reads with MiXCR. The table includes some 400,000 distinct CDR3 sequences, 15% to 20% detected once. The data derive from a study of T cells in Graves' hyperthyroidism and ophthalmopathy. Study observations and caveats: Ophthalmopathy, which appeared later, was predicted by the model a median about 6 months before onset.

Trimming pared 0 bases from V and 10 bases from J, leaving 6 bases between. The CDR3 covers 10 residues. Germline V gene lookup returns CDR1 DFQATT and CDR2 SNEGSKA (reference sequence). The TCR comes from a woman aged 18-29 years with Graves' hyperthyroidism. Source material: blood. The chain joins TRBV20-1 to TRBJ2-5; no firm D call. CDR3 protein: CSARDKGQYF. CDR3 nucleotides: TGCAGTGCTAGAGATAAGGGCCAGTACTTC.